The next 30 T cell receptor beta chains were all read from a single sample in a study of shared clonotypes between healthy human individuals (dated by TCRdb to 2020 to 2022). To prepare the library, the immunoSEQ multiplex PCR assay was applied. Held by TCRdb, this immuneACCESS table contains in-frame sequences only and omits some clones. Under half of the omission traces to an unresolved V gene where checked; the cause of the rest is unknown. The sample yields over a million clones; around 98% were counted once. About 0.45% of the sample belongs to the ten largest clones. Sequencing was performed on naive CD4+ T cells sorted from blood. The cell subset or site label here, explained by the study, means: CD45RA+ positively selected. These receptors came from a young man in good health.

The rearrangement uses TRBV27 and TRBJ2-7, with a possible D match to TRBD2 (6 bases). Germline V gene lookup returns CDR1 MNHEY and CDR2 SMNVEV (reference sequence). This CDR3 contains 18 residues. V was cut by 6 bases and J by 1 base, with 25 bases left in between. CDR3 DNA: TGTGCCAGCAGCCCGGGAGAGCTAACATCCAGTTGGTCCTACGAGCAGTACTTC. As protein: CASSPGELTSSWSYEQYF.

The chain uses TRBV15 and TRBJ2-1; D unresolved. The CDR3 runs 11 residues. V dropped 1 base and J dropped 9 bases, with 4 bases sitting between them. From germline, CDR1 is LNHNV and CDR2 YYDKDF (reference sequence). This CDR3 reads CATSRASEQFF. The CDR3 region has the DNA TGTGCCACCAGCAGAGCGTCTGAGCAGTTCTTC.

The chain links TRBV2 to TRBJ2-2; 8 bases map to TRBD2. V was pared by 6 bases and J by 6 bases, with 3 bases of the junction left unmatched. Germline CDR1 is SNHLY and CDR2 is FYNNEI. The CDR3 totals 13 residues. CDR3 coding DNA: TGTGCCAGCAGACTAGCGGCGGCCGGGGAGCTGTTTTTT. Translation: CASRLAAAGELFF.

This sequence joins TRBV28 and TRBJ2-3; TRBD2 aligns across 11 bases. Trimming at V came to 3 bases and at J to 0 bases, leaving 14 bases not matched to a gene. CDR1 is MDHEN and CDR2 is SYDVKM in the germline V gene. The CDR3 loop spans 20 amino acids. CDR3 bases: TGTGCCAGCAGTTTGTGGTCTAGCGGGAGGACTGTTACTAGCACAGATACGCAGTATTTT. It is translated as CASSLWSSGRTVTSTDTQYF.

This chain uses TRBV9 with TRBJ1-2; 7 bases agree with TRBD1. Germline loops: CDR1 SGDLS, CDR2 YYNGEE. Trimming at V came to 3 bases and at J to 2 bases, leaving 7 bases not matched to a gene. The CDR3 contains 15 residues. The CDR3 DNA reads TGTGCCAGCAGCGGTAGACAGGGACCCAACTATGGCTACACCTTC. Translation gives CASSGRQGPNYGYTF.

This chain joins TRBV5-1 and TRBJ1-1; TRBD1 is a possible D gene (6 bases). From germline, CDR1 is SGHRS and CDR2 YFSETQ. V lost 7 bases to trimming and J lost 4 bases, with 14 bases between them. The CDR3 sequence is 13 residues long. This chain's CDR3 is CASGRTESTEAFF. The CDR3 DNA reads TGCGCCAGCGGAAGGACAGAGTCCACTGAAGCTTTCTTT.

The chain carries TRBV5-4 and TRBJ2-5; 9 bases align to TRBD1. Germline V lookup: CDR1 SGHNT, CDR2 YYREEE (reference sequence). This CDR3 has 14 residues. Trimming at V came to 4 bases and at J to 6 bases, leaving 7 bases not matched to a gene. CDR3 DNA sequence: TGTGCCAGCAGCACCCAGGGACAGGGAAAGACCCAGTACTTC. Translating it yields CASSTQGQGKTQYF.

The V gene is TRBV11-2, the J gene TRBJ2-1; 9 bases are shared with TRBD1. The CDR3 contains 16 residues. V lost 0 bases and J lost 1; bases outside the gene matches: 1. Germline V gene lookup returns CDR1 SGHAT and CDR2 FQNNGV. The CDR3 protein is CASSLEGTGSYNEQFF. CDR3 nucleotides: TGTGCCAGCAGCTTAGAAGGGACAGGGTCCTACAATGAGCAGTTCTTC.

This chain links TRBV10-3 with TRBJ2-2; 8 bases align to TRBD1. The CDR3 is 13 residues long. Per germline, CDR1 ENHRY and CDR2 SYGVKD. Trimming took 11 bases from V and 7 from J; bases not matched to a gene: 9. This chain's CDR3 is CASCQGAGGELFF. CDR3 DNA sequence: TGTGCCTCCTGCCAGGGGGCAGGCGGGGAGCTGTTTTTT.

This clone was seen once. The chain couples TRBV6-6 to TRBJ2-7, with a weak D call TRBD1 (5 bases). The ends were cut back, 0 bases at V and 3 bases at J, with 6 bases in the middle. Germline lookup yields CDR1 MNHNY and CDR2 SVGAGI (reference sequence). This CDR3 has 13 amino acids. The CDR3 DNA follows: TGTGCCAGCAGTTACTCCAGGGACTACGAGCAGTACTTC. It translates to CASSYSRDYEQYF.

The CDR3 DNA reads as TGTGCCAGCAGCTTGTTGGAGGGGCTTAGCAATCAGCCCCAGCATTTT. Its protein is CASSLLEGLSNQPQHF. V usage is TRBV5-5 and J usage is TRBJ1-5; tentatively, D is TRBD1 (5 bases). The V end was cut by 1 base, the J end by 0 bases, with 11 bases between. Germline CDR1 SGHKS, CDR2 YYEKEE (reference sequence). The CDR3 is made up of 16 amino acids.

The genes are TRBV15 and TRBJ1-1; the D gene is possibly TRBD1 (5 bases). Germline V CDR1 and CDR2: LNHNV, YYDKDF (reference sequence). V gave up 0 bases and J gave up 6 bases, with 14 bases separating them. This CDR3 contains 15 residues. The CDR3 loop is CATSRDQRGEAEAFF. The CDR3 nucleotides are TGTGCCACCAGCAGAGATCAGAGGGGAGAGGCTGAAGCTTTCTTT.

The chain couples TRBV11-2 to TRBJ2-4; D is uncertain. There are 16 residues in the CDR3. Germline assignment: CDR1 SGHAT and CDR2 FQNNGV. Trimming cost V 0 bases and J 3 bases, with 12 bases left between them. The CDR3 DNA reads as TGTGCCAGCAGCTTAGATGGGGTTTATGGCAAAAACATTCAGTACTTC. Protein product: CASSLDGVYGKNIQYF. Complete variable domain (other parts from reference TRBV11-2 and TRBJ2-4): EAGVAQSPRYKIIEKRQSVAFWCNPISGHATLYWYQQILGQGPKLLIQFQNNGVVDDSQLPKDRFSAERLKGVDSTLKIQPAKLEDSAVYLCASSLDGVYGKNIQYFGAGTRLSVL.

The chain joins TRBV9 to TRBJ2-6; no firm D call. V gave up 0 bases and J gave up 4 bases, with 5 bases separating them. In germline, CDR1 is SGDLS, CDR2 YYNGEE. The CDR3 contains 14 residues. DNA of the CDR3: TGTGCCAGCAGCGTAGCCCAGGGGGCCAACGTCCTGACTTTC. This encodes CASSVAQGANVLTF.

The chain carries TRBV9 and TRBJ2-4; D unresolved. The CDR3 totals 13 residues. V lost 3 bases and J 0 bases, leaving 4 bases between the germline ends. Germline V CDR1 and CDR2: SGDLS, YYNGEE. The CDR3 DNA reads TGTGCCAGCAGCGGTATAGCCAAAAACATTCAGTACTTC. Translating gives CASSGIAKNIQYF.

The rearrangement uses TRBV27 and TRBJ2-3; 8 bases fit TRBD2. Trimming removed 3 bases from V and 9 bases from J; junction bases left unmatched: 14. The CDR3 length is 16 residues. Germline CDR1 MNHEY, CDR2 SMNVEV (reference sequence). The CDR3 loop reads CASSLFSGIGAGTQYF. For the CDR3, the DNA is TGTGCCAGCAGTTTGTTTAGCGGGATCGGCGCAGGGACGCAGTATTTT.

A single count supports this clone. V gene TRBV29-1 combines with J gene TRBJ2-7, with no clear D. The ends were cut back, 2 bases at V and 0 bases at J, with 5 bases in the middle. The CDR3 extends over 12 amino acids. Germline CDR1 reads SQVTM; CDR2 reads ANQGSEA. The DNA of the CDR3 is TGCAGCGTTGAAATGGGCTCCTACGAGCAGTACTTC. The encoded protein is CSVEMGSYEQYF.

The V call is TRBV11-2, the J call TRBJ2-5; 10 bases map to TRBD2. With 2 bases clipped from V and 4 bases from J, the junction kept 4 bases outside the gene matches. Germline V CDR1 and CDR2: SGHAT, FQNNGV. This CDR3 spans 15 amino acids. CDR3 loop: CASSLTLAGIETQYF. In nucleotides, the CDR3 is TGTGCCAGCAGCTTAACACTAGCGGGAATAGAGACCCAGTACTTC. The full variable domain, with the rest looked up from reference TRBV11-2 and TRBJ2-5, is EAGVAQSPRYKIIEKRQSVAFWCNPISGHATLYWYQQILGQGPKLLIQFQNNGVVDDSQLPKDRFSAERLKGVDSTLKIQPAKLEDSAVYLCASSLTLAGIETQYFGPGTRLLVL.

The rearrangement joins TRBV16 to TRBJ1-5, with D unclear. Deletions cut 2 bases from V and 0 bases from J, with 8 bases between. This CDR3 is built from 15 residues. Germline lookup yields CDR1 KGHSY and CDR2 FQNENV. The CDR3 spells CASSQGQSSNQPQHF. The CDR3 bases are TGTGCCAGCAGCCAAGGCCAGAGTAGCAATCAGCCCCAGCATTTT.

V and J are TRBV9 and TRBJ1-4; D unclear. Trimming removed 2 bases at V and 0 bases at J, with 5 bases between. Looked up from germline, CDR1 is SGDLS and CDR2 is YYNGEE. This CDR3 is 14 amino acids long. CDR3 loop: CASSVSATNEKLFF. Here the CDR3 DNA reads TGTGCCAGCAGCGTGTCGGCAACTAATGAAAAACTGTTTTTT.

As DNA, the CDR3 is TGTGCCAGTAGTCTCCGGGACTTTTACAATGAGCAGTTCTTC. This gives the protein CASSLRDFYNEQFF. The V and J genes are TRBV19 and TRBJ2-1, with D perhaps matching TRBD2 (6 bases). Looked up from germline, CDR1 is LNHDA and CDR2 is SQIVND (reference sequence). CDR3 length: 14 residues. V was trimmed by 5 bases and J by 4 bases, leaving 12 bases between them.

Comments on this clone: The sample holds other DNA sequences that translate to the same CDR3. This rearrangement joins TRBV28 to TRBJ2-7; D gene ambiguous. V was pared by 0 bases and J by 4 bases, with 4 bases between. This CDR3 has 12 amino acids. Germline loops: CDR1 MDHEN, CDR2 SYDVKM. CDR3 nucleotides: TGTGCCAGCAGTTTATGGGGGTACGAGCAGTACTTC. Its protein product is CASSLWGYEQYF.

CDR3 in DNA: TGTGCCAGTACCTTGGACGGGAGAGATCAGCCCCAGCATTTT. It encodes CASTLDGRDQPQHF. The chain links TRBV19 to TRBJ1-5; D not resolved. The CDR3 is 14 amino acids. Germline V gives CDR1 LNHDA, CDR2 SQIVND (reference sequence). The V end lost 7 bases, the J end lost 5 bases, and 15 bases lay between the germline ends. Looking up the rest from reference TRBV19 and TRBJ1-5 gives the full variable domain: DGGITQSPKYLFRKEGQNVTLSCEQNLNHDAMYWYRQDPGQGLRLIYYSQIVNDFQKGDIAEGYSVSREKKESFPLTVTSAQKNPTAFYLCASTLDGRDQPQHFGDGTRLSIL.

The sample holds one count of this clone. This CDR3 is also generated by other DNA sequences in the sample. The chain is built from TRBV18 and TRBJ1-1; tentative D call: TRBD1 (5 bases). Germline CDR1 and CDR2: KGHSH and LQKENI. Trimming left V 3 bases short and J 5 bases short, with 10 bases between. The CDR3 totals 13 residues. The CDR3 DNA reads TGTGCCAGCTCACCGGAGGGGTTGACTGAAGCTTTCTTT. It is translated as CASSPEGLTEAFF.

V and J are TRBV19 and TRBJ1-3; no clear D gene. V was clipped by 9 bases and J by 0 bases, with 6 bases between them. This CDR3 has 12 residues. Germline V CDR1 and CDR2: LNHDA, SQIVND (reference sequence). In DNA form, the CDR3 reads TGTGCCAGCGCATTCTCTGGAAACACCATATATTTT. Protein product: CASAFSGNTIYF.

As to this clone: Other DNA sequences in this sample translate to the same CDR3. The CDR3 spells CASSLKGYEQYF. CDR3 DNA sequence: TGTGCCAGCAGCCTGAAAGGCTACGAGCAGTACTTC. The gene calls are TRBV7-9 and TRBJ2-7; no firm D call. Germline CDR1 and CDR2: SEHNR and FQNEAQ (reference sequence). The V gene lost 5 bases and the J gene lost 3 bases, with 8 bases spanning the gap. This CDR3 spans 12 amino acids. The full variable domain, in which reference TRBV7-9 and TRBJ2-7 provide the parts outside the CDR3, is DTGVSQNPRHKITKRGQNVTFRCDPISEHNRLYWYRQTLGQGPEFLTYFQNEAQLEKSRLLSDRFSAERPKGSFSTLEIQRTEQGDSAMYLCASSLKGYEQYFGPGTRLTVT.

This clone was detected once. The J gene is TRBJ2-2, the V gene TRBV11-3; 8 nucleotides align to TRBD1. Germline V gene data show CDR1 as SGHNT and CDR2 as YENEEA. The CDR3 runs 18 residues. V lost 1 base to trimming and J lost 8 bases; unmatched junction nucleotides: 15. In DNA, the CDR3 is TGTGCCAGCAGCTTAGCTGGGACAGGAGCTCTGACACCGGGGGAGCTGTTTTTT. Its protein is CASSLAGTGALTPGELFF.

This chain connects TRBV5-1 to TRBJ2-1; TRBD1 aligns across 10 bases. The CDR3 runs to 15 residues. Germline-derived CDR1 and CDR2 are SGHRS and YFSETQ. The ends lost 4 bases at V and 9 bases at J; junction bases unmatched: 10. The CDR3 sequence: CASSTTGGESGEQFF. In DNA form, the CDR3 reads TGCGCCAGCAGCACGACAGGGGGCGAAAGCGGTGAGCAGTTCTTC.

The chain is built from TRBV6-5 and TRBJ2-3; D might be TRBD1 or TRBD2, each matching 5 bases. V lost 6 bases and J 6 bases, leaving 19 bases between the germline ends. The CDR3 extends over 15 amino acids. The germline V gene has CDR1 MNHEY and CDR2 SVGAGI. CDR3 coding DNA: TGTGCCAGCAGGCAAACCGGGGCCATCCCGGATACGCAGTATTTT. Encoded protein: CASRQTGAIPDTQYF.

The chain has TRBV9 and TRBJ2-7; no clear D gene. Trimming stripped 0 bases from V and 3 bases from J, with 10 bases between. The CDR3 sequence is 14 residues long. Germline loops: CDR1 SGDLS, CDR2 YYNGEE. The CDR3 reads CASSVASGHYEQYF. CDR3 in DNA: TGTGCCAGCAGCGTAGCGTCGGGCCACTACGAGCAGTACTTC.